The rows below give T cell receptor beta chains drawn from one sample of a study of Tregs in tolerant kidney transplant recipients. This table comes from immunoSEQ multiplex PCR, and its TCRdb copy is limited to in-frame clones, with some not included. The sample contains roughly 80,000 clones, 95% to 98% of which appear only once. This specimen consisted of CD4+ T cells from blood, obtained before the transplant. The receptors shown here come from a human donor who received a combined kidney and bone marrow transplant. CDR3s include the opening cysteine and the closing phenylalanine or tryptophan. The D gene is left open where the match is weak. Part of the rows lack a size; the others show once, few, many or a class for expanded clones.

J	D	size	V	CDR3	DNA
TRBJ1-5	TRBD1	NA	TRBV6-1	CASRPRQGLGQPQHF	TGTGCCAGCAGGCCTCGACAGGGCCTGGGTCAGCCCCAGCATTTT
TRBJ2-7	NA	NA	TRBV9	CASSLPHLSSYEQYF	TGTGCCAGCAGCCTTCCGCACCTGAGCTCCTACGAGCAGTACTTC
TRBJ2-7	TRBD2	NA	TRBV5-1	CASSGVAGGPYEQYF	TGCGCCAGCAGCGGGGTAGCGGGGGGGCCCTACGAGCAGTACTTC
TRBJ2-7	NA	NA	TRBV21-1	CASSLSGRGPYEQYF	TGTGCCAGCAGTCTTAGCGGGAGGGGACCCTACGAGCAGTACTTC
TRBJ1-4	NA	NA	TRBV6-5	CASRRTGIEEKLFF	TGTGCCAGCAGACGGACGGGGATAGAGGAAAAACTGTTTTTT
TRBJ2-3	TRBD2	NA	TRBV18	CASSPAGLAGGDTQYF	TGTGCCAGCTCACCAGCCGGACTAGCGGGGGGAGATACGCAGTATTTT
TRBJ1-5	TRBD1	once	TRBV2	CASIRNRGDQPQHF	TGTGCCAGCATCAGAAACAGGGGGGATCAGCCCCAGCATTTT
TRBJ1-5	NA	NA	TRBV6-5	CASSPRHVSNQPQHF	TGTGCCAGCAGTCCAAGACACGTCTCCAATCAGCCCCAGCATTTT
TRBJ2-2	NA	NA	TRBV11-3	CASSLVQGSGELFF	TGTGCCAGCAGCTTAGTACAGGGATCCGGGGAGCTGTTTTTT
TRBJ2-7	NA	NA	TRBV15	CATSRVVANPPYEQYF	TGTGCCACCAGCAGAGTCGTAGCGAATCCCCCCTACGAGCAGTACTTC
TRBJ2-5	TRBD2	NA	TRBV7-8	CASSSLAGAWRETQYF	TGTGCCAGCAGCTCGCTAGCGGGGGCCTGGAGGGAGACCCAGTACTTC
TRBJ1-1	NA	once	TRBV5-4	CASSLIRPGGTEAFF	TGTGCCAGCAGCTTGATCCGGCCGGGGGGCACTGAAGCTTTCTTT
TRBJ2-1	NA	once	TRBV7-2	CASSLGANSYNEQFF	TGTGCCAGCAGCTTAGGCGCAAACTCCTACAATGAGCAGTTCTTC
TRBJ2-7	TRBD2	NA	TRBV11-3	CASSKRGTSFFSYEQYF	TGTGCCAGCAGCAAGAGAGGGACTAGTTTTTTCTCCTACGAGCAGTACTTC
TRBJ2-4	NA	once	TRBV30	CAWRFKGGSEVKNIQYF	TGTGCCTGGCGATTTAAAGGCGGGTCTGAAGTCAAAAACATTCAGTACTTC
TRBJ2-3	NA	NA	TRBV14	CASSRPTLTDTQYF	TGTGCCAGCAGCCGGCCCACCTTAACAGATACGCAGTATTTT
TRBJ2-7	TRBD2	NA	TRBV9	CASSVGAGGKYEQYF	TGTGCCAGCAGCGTAGGAGCGGGAGGAAAGTACGAGCAGTACTTC
TRBJ2-1	TRBD2	NA	TRBV14	CASSQVASGRSEQFF	TGTGCCAGCAGCCAAGTGGCTAGCGGGAGAAGTGAGCAGTTCTTC
TRBJ2-3	TRBD2	NA	TRBV15	CATSRGLAGVGSTDTQYF	TGTGCCACCAGCAGAGGCCTAGCGGGAGTCGGAAGCACAGATACGCAGTATTTT
TRBJ2-2	NA	NA	TRBV23-1	CASRLFTNTGELFF	TGCGCCAGCAGGTTGTTCACGAACACCGGGGAGCTGTTTTTT
TRBJ1-1	TRBD1	NA	TRBV6-4	CASSAGQGASEAFF	TGTGCCAGCAGTGCTGGACAGGGGGCATCTGAAGCTTTCTTT
TRBJ1-5	TRBD1	NA	TRBV5-1	CASSPGQAKNQPQHF	TGCGCCAGCAGCCCGGGACAGGCGAAAAATCAGCCCCAGCATTTT
TRBJ2-7	TRBD2	once	TRBV23-1	CASSQPGHYWTSGSYEQYF	TGCGCCAGCAGTCAACCGGGACACTATTGGACTAGCGGCTCCTACGAGCAGTACTTC
TRBJ2-7	NA	NA	TRBV11-2	CASSLVGSLSYEQYF	TGTGCCAGCAGCTTAGTGGGCAGTTTATCCTACGAGCAGTACTTC
TRBJ1-1	TRBD1	NA	TRBV29-1	CSVELGTGGTEAFF	TGCAGCGTTGAGTTGGGAACAGGGGGCACTGAAGCTTTCTTT
TRBJ2-3	NA	NA	TRBV19	CASSIRLSSTDTQYF	TGTGCCAGTAGCATCAGGTTATCTAGCACAGATACGCAGTATTTT
TRBJ1-1	NA	NA	TRBV7-9	CASSLGNQGNTEAFF	TGTGCCAGCAGCTTAGGCAATCAGGGGAACACTGAAGCTTTCTTT
TRBJ2-5	TRBD1	NA	TRBV5-1	CASSFFDREETQYF	TGCGCCAGCAGCTTTTTCGACAGGGAAGAGACCCAGTACTTC
TRBJ2-3	TRBD2	NA	TRBV25-1	CASGWSSGSIDTQYF	TGTGCCAGCGGGTGGAGTAGCGGGAGTATAGATACGCAGTATTTT
TRBJ2-3	TRBD2	NA	TRBV11-2	CASSQGLAGVTDTQYF	TGTGCCAGCAGCCAGGGACTAGCGGGGGTCACAGATACGCAGTATTTT
TRBJ2-3	TRBD1	NA	TRBV9	CASSVYQGADTQYF	TGTGCCAGCAGCGTCTATCAGGGGGCAGATACGCAGTATTTT
TRBJ2-3	NA	NA	TRBV7-9	CASSSLQGSIDTQYF	TGTGCCAGCAGCTCACTACAAGGATCCATAGATACGCAGTATTTT
TRBJ1-4	NA	NA	TRBV1	CTSSLRQAEKLFF	TGCACCAGCAGCCTCCGGCAGGCCGAAAAACTGTTTTTT
TRBJ2-1	TRBD2	NA	TRBV5-1	CASSYTGTSIDEQFF	TGCGCCAGCAGCTACACCGGGACTAGCATCGATGAGCAGTTCTTC
TRBJ2-1	NA	NA	TRBV6-5	CASSYRGRAYNEQFF	TGTGCCAGCAGTTACCGGGGGAGAGCTTACAATGAGCAGTTCTTC
TRBJ1-5	TRBD1	NA	TRBV19	CASSISRGDRGYSNQPQHF	TGTGCCAGTAGTATAAGTAGGGGGGACAGGGGATATAGCAATCAGCCCCAGCATTTT
TRBJ1-5	TRBD1	once	TRBV7-2	CASSPNRDRGGPQHF	TGTGCCAGCAGCCCAAACCGGGACAGGGGAGGGCCCCAGCATTTT
TRBJ1-6	NA	once	TRBV15	CATSRFWEGRGYNSPLHF	TGTGCCACCAGCAGATTTTGGGAAGGGAGGGGATATAATTCACCCCTCCACTTT
TRBJ2-2	NA	NA	TRBV7-9	CASSLARGELFF	TGTGCCAGCAGCTTAGCGAGAGGGGAGCTGTTTTTT
TRBJ1-1	TRBD1	NA	TRBV18	CASSPIGQGTEAFF	TGTGCCAGCTCACCAATCGGACAGGGGACTGAAGCTTTCTTT
TRBJ2-5	NA	once	TRBV6-1	CASSEARDGQYF	TGTGCCAGCAGTGAAGCGAGGGATGGCCAGTACTTC